This TCR beta chain emerged from a study of shared clonotypes between healthy human individuals. This table comes from immunoSEQ multiplex PCR, and its TCRdb copy is limited to in-frame clones, with some not included. The sample includes over 2 million clones, around 92% of them seen just once. Concerning this clone itself: Different DNA sequences within this sample yield the same CDR3.

Germline V gives CDR1 DFQATT, CDR2 SNEGSKA (reference sequence). The CDR3 covers 10 residues. Trimming pared 3 bases from V and 5 bases from J, leaving 4 bases between. The chain couples TRBV20-1 to TRBJ1-2; D unclear. This TCR was recovered from a man younger than 35 in good health. Some clones in this sample may be carry-over from other donors' samples. Sequenced: naive CD4+ T cells from PBMCs. Stated subset: CD45RA+ positively selected. In DNA, the CDR3 is TGCAGTGCTAGTTCTTATGGCTACACCTTC. It specifies CSASSYGYTF.